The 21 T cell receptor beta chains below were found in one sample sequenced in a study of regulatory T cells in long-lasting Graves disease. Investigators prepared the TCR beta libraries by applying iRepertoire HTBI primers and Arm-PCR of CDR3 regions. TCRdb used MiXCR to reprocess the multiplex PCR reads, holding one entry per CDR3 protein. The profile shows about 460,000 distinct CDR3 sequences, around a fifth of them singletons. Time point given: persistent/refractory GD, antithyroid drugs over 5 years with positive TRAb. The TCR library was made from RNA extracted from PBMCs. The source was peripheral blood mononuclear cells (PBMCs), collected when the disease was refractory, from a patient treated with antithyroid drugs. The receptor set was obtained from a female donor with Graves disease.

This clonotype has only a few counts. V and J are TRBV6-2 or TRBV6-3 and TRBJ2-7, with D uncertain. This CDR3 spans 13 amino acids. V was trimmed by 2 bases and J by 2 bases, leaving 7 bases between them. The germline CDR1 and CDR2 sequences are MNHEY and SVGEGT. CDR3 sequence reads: CASSYPVPYEQYF. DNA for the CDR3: TGTGCCAGCAGTTACCCGGTGCCCTACGAGCAGTACTTC.

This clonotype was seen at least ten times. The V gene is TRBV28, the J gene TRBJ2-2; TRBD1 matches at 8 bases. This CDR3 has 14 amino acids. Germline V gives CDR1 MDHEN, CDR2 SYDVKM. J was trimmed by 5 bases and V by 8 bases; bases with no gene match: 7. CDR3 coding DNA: TGTGCCAGCGGAGGCAGGGGGCGGACCGGGGAGCTGTTTTTT. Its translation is CASGGRGRTGELFF.

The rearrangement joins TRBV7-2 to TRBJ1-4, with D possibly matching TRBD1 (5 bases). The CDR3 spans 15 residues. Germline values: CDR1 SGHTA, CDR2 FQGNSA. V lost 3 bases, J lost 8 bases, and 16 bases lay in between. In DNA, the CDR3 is TGTGCCAGCAGCTTGCTGCGGGGGGGGGAAGAAAAACTGTTTTTT. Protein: CASSLLRGGEEKLFF.

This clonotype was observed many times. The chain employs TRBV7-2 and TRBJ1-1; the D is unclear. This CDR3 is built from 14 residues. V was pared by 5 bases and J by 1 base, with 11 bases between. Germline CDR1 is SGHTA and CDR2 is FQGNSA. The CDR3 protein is CASSPLLTNTEAFF. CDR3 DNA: TGTGCCAGCAGCCCATTGCTCACGAACACTGAAGCTTTCTTT.

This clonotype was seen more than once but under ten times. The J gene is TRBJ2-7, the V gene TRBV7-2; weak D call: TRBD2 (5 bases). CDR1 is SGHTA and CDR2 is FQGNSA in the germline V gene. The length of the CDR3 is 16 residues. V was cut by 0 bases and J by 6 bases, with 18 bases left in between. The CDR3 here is CASSLAGFSRGVEQYF. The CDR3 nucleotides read TGTGCCAGCAGCTTAGCTGGGTTTTCACGGGGTGTCGAGCAGTACTTC. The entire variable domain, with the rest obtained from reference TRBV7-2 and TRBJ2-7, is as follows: GAGVSQSPSNKVTEKGKDVELRCDPISGHTALYWYRQSLGQGLEFLIYFQGNSAPDKSGLPSDRFSAERTGGSVSTLTIQRTQQEDSAVYLCASSLAGFSRGVEQYFGPGTRLTVT.

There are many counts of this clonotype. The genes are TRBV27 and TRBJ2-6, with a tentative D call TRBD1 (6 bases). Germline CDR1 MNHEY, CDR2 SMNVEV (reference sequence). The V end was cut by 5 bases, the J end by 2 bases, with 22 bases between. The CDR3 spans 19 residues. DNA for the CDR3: TGTGCCAGCAGTCGCTCCGGGGACATCTCTAGGACTGGGGCCAACGTCCTGACTTTC. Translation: CASSRSGDISRTGANVLTF.

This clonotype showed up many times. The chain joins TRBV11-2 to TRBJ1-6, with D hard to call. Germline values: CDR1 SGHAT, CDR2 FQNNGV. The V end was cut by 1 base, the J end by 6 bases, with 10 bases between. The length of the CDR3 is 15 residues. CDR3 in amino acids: CASSLATLLNSPLHF. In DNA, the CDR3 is TGTGCCAGCAGCTTAGCCACCCTTCTTAATTCACCCCTCCACTTT.

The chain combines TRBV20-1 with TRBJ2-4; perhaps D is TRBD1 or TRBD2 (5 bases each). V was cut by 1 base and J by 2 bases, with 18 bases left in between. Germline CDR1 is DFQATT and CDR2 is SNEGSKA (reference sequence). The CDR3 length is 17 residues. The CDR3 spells CSARADGDPGPKNIQYF. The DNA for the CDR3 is TGCAGTGCTAGAGCCGATGGGGACCCCGGGCCCAAAAACATTCAGTACTTC.

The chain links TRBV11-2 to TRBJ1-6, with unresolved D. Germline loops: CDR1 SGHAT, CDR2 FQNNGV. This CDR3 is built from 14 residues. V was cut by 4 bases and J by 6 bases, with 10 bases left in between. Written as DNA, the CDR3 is TGTGCCAGCAGCTCGTCGCGGGGTAATTCACCCCTCCACTTT. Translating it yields CASSSSRGNSPLHF. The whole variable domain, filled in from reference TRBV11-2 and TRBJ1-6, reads EAGVAQSPRYKIIEKRQSVAFWCNPISGHATLYWYQQILGQGPKLLIQFQNNGVVDDSQLPKDRFSAERLKGVDSTLKIQPAKLEDSAVYLCASSSSRGNSPLHFGNGTRLTVT.

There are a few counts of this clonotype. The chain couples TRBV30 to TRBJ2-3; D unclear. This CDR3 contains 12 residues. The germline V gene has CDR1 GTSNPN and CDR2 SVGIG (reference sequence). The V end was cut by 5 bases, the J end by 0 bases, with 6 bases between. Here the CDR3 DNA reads TGTGCCTGGGATCGCAGCACAGATACGCAGTATTTT. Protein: CAWDRSTDTQYF.

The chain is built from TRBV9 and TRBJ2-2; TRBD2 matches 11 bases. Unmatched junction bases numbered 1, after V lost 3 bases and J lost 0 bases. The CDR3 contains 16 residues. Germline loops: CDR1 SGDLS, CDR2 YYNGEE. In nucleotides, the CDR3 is TGTGCCAGCAGCGCGGGACTAGCGGCGAACACCGGGGAGCTGTTTTTT. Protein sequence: CASSAGLAANTGELFF.

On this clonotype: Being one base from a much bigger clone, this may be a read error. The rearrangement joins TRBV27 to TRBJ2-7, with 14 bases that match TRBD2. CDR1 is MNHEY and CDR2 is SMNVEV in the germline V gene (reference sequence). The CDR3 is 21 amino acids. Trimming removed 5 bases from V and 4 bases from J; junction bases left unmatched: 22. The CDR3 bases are TGTGCCAGCAGTCTCCTCCCACGGGGACTAGCGGGAGTACCGGCGATTTACGAGCAGTACTTC. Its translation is CASSLLPRGLAGVPAIYEQYF.

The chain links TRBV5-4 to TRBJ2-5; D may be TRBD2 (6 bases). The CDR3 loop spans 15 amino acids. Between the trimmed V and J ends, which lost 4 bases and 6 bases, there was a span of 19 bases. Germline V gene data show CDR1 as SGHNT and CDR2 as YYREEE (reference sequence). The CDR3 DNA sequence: TGTGCCAGCAGCCCAGAATTGGGACTCCCACAGACCCAGTACTTC. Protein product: CASSPELGLPQTQYF.

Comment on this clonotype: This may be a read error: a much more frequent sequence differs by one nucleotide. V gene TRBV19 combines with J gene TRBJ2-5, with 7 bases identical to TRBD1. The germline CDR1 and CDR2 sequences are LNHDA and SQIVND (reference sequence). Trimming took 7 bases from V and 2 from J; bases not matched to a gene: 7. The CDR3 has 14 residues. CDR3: CASTPGQTQETQYF. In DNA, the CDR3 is TGTGCCAGTACCCCGGGACAGACTCAAGAGACCCAGTACTTC.

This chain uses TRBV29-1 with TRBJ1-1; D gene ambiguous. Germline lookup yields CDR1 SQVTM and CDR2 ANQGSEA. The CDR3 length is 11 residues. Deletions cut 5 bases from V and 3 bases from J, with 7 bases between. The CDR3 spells CSVYRDTEAFF. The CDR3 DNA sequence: TGCAGCGTTTACCGGGACACTGAAGCTTTCTTT.

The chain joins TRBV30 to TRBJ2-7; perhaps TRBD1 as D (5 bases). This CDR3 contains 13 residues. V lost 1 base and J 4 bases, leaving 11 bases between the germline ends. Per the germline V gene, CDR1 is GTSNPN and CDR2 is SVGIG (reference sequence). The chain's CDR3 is CAWSGGQIYEQYF. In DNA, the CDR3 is TGTGCCTGGAGTGGGGGCCAAATTTACGAGCAGTACTTC.

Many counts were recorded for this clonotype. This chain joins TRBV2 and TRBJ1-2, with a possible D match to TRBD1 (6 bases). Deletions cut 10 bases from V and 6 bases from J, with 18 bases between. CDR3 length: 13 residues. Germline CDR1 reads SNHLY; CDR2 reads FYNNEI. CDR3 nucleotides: TGTGCCATCCTCCAGGGGTTTGTAAATGGCTACACCTTC. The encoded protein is CAILQGFVNGYTF.

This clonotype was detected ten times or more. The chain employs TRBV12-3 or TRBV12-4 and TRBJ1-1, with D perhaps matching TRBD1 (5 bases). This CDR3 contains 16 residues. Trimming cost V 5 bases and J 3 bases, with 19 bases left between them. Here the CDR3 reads CASSPRLGGVDTEAFF. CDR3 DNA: TGTGCCAGCAGTCCAAGGTTGGGGGGAGTAGACACTGAAGCTTTCTTT.

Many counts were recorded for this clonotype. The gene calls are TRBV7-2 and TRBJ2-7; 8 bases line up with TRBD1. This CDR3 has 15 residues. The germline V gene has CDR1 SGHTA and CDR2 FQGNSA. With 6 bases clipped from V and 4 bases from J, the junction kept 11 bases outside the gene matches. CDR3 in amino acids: CASSSPRTGLYEQYF. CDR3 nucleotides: TGTGCCAGCAGTAGCCCGAGGACAGGGTTGTACGAGCAGTACTTC.

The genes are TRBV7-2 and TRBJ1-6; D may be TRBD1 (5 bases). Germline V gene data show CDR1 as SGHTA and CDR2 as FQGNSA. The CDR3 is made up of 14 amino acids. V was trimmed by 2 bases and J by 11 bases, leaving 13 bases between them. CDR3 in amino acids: CASSLLRQSAPLHF. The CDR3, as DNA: TGTGCCAGCAGCTTATTAAGACAGAGTGCACCCCTCCACTTT.

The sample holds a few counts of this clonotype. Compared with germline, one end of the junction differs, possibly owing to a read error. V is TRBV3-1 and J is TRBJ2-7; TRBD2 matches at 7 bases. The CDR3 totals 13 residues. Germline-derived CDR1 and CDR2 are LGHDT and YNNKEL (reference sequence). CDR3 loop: CASSLRTSYEQYF. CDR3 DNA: TGCGCCAGCAGCCTCCGGACTAGCTACGAGCAGTACTTC.